The clone carrying this T cell receptor beta chain was detected ten times or more. These data belong to a study of prognosis after radiotherapy for stage I lung cancer. In germline, CDR1 is LNHDA, CDR2 SQIVND (reference sequence). This CDR3 is built from 18 residues. V shed 6 bases and J 9 bases; nucleotides not matched to a gene: 15. TCR beta CDR3 amplification from genomic DNA was performed by two-round multiplex PCR. Amplification during the initial PCR round employed primers specific to each TRBV and TRBJ gene. Using its own MiXCR run on the multiplex PCR reads, TCRdb lists one record per CDR3 protein. The top ten hold 25% to 30% of the sample, which has about 35,000 distinct CDR3 sequences, 32% seen once.

The chain employs TRBV19 and TRBJ2-1; 15 positions match TRBD2. Source: PBMCs, taken before or after stereotactic body radiation therapy (not recorded which). The clonotype was recovered from a donor over 45 with non-small cell lung cancer. CDR3 in DNA: TGTGCCAGTAGGACGGGACTAGCGGGGGGATCCCGAGAAAGTGAGCAGTTCTTC. The encoded protein is CASRTGLAGGSRESEQFF.